These 30 T cell receptor beta chains were all obtained from the same sample, sequenced in a study of cytomegalovirus exposure and HLA in healthy donors. Both 60 Vbeta primers and 13 Jbeta primers went into the PCR. Profiling relied on immunoSEQ multiplex PCR, and the TCRdb table lists in-frame clones only, not all of them. The data show about 120,000 clones, about three quarters seen once. The sequencing sample was made of PBMCs. The receptor set was obtained from an older woman in good health and CMV-seropositive.

The chain uses TRBV7-3 and TRBJ1-1, with 8 bases that match TRBD1. CDR1 and CDR2 from the germline V gene are SGHTA and FQGTGA. The CDR3 spans 16 residues. Trimming cost V 3 bases and J 1 base; bases outside gene matches: 7. CDR3 loop: CASSLQGARSNTEAFF. DNA of the CDR3: TGTGCCAGCAGCTTGCAGGGGGCGAGGTCGAACACTGAAGCTTTCTTT.

The chain recombines TRBV9 with TRBJ2-5; 7 bases agree with TRBD1. This CDR3 region has 14 residues. Germline CDR1 SGDLS, CDR2 YYNGEE. V lost 4 bases to trimming and J lost 0 bases; unmatched junction nucleotides: 3. DNA of the CDR3: TGTGCCAGCAGCCCGACAGGGTACCAAGAGACCCAGTACTTC. It encodes CASSPTGYQETQYF.

The genes are TRBV7-9 and TRBJ2-7, with TRBD2 identical over 7 bases. The germline gives CDR1 SEHNR, CDR2 FQNEAQ (reference sequence). This CDR3 has 15 residues. J lost 0 bases, V lost 5 bases, and 7 bases had no gene match. The CDR3 nucleotides are TGTGCCAGCAGCCCGGGACTACAGAGCTCCTACGAGCAGTACTTC. Translating gives CASSPGLQSSYEQYF. The variable domain in full, with the rest retrieved from reference TRBV7-9 and TRBJ2-7, is DTGVSQNPRHKITKRGQNVTFRCDPISEHNRLYWYRQTLGQGPEFLTYFQNEAQLEKSRLLSDRFSAERPKGSFSTLEIQRTEQGDSAMYLCASSPGLQSSYEQYFGPGTRLTVT.

This clone was found once. CDR3 in amino acids: CASSSTTSTDTQYF. The CDR3, as DNA: TGTGCCAGCAGTTCGACTACGTCCACAGATACGCAGTATTTT. The chain has TRBV6-4 and TRBJ2-3, with D tentatively TRBD2 (5 bases). Germline-derived CDR1 and CDR2 are MRHNA and SNTAGT. There are 14 residues in the CDR3. Trimming pared 5 bases from V and 2 bases from J, leaving 11 bases between.

The chain uses TRBV10-1 and TRBJ2-2; 8 bases align to TRBD2. CDR1 and CDR2 (germline): WNHNN, SYGVQD (reference sequence). After removal of 6 bases from V and 6 bases from J, the junction contained 15 bases not matched to a gene. The CDR3 has 17 amino acids. The CDR3 region is CASSQNAGTSSPGELFF. Written as DNA, the CDR3 is TGCGCCAGCAGCCAAAACGCCGGGACTAGTTCCCCCGGGGAGCTGTTTTTT.

The V call is TRBV10-3, the J call TRBJ2-5; TRBD1 matches at 7 bases. Trimming at V came to 6 bases and at J to 3 bases, leaving 13 bases not matched to a gene. CDR1 is ENHRY, CDR2 SYGVKD, per germline. This CDR3 has 16 amino acids. The CDR3 DNA reads TGTGCCATCAGCGAGGGACAGTACAGGACGAAAGAGACCCAGTACTTC. This codes for CAISEGQYRTKETQYF.

This clone was counted between two and nine times. V usage is TRBV27 and J usage is TRBJ2-1, with 7 bases lining up with TRBD2. J was trimmed by 5 bases and V by 2 bases; bases with no gene match: 21. Per germline, CDR1 MNHEY and CDR2 SMNVEV (reference sequence). The CDR3 is 20 amino acids. The CDR3 sequence is CASSLQVGRGRRDYHNEQFF. DNA of the CDR3: TGTGCCAGCAGTTTACAGGTCGGGCGGGGAAGGCGGGACTACCACAATGAGCAGTTCTTC.

This clone was observed a handful of times. V gene TRBV7-3 combines with J gene TRBJ2-1, with 8 bases identical to TRBD2. Germline assignment: CDR1 SGHTA and CDR2 FQGTGA. V lost 5 bases to trimming and J lost 5 bases; unmatched junction nucleotides: 11. The CDR3 spans 16 residues. CDR3 sequence (DNA): TGTGCCAGCAGCATTGCTTCGGGACTAGGGAACAATGAGCAGTTCTTC. It codes for CASSIASGLGNNEQFF.

This chain joins TRBV6-6 and TRBJ2-7; TRBD2 matches 10 bases. Trimming at V came to 5 bases and at J to 0 bases, leaving 4 bases not matched to a gene. The CDR3 extends over 15 amino acids. Germline CDR1 is MNHNY and CDR2 is SVGAGI (reference sequence). CDR3 sequence reads: CASSPSGRASYEQYF. The CDR3 DNA reads TGTGCCAGCAGTCCCAGCGGGAGGGCCTCCTACGAGCAGTACTTC.

The J gene is TRBJ1-3, the V gene TRBV6-5; D gene ambiguous. Per the germline V gene, CDR1 is MNHEY and CDR2 is SVGAGI. V dropped 0 bases and J dropped 0 bases, with 6 bases sitting between them. The CDR3 consists of 15 residues. DNA for the CDR3: TGTGCCAGCAGTTACTCCGGGAACTCTGGAAACACCATATATTTT. It specifies CASSYSGNSGNTIYF.

This clone came up a few times. V gene TRBV6-1 combines with J gene TRBJ1-1; a possible D gene is TRBD1 (5 bases). Germline V gene lookup returns CDR1 MNHNS and CDR2 SASEGT. This CDR3 region has 12 residues. V was cut by 11 bases and J by 2 bases, with 12 bases left in between. CDR3 in DNA: TGTGCCTCCAGGGTGGTCAACACTGAAGCTTTCTTT. Its protein product is CASRVVNTEAFF.

The chain combines TRBV6-6 with TRBJ1-2; 8 positions agree with TRBD1. Germline V gives CDR1 MNHNY, CDR2 SVGAGI (reference sequence). Trimming at V came to 5 bases and at J to 6 bases, leaving 2 bases not matched to a gene. This CDR3 contains 12 residues. CDR3 in amino acids: CASSATGDGYTF. CDR3 coding DNA: TGTGCCAGCAGTGCGACAGGGGATGGCTACACCTTC.

The chain couples TRBV19 to TRBJ2-1, with 7 bases that match TRBD2. Germline V gives CDR1 LNHDA, CDR2 SQIVND (reference sequence). CDR3 length: 18 amino acids. J lost 0 bases, V lost 3 bases, and 11 bases had no gene match. CDR3 in DNA: TGTGCCAGTAGTATCTCGCCTAGCGGAACGAGCTCCTACAATGAGCAGTTCTTC. It specifies CASSISPSGTSSYNEQFF. The full variable domain, completed using reference TRBV19 and TRBJ2-1, is DGGITQSPKYLFRKEGQNVTLSCEQNLNHDAMYWYRQDPGQGLRLIYYSQIVNDFQKGDIAEGYSVSREKKESFPLTVTSAQKNPTAFYLCASSISPSGTSSYNEQFFGPGTRLTVL.

This clone was observed a few times. V gene TRBV10-2 combines with J gene TRBJ1-6; D gene unclear. This CDR3 is built from 13 residues. The germline V gene has CDR1 WSHSY and CDR2 SAAADI. V lost 7 bases and J 10 bases, leaving 14 bases between the germline ends. CDR3: CASTDWSDSPLHF. CDR3 DNA sequence: TGCGCCAGCACGGACTGGAGCGACTCACCCCTCCACTTT.

V and J are TRBV7-2 and TRBJ2-1; 11 bases agree with TRBD2. Germline V lookup: CDR1 SGHTA, CDR2 FQGNSA. This CDR3 has 14 residues. The V and J ends lost 1 base and 14 bases, in that order; junction bases with no gene match: 7. The CDR3 bases are TGTGCCAGCAGCTTAGGTAGCGGGAGGGCCGCTAAGTTCTTC. Its translation is CASSLGSGRAAKFF.

The J gene is TRBJ2-1, the V gene TRBV7-7, with D perhaps matching TRBD1 (5 bases). The CDR3 loop spans 15 amino acids. Germline CDR1 reads SSHAT; CDR2 reads FNYEAQ (reference sequence). Trimming left V 1 base short and J 0 bases short, with 7 bases between. The CDR3 DNA follows: TGTGCCAGCAGCTTAGGGACACCCTCCTACAATGAGCAGTTCTTC. This gives the protein CASSLGTPSYNEQFF.

The chain employs TRBV10-2 and TRBJ2-5; D may be TRBD2 (6 bases). The CDR3 covers 16 residues. V lost 4 bases, J lost 2 bases, and 17 bases lay in between. The germline V gene has CDR1 WSHSY and CDR2 SAAADI. CDR3 residues: CASSVLGGRGQETQYF. CDR3 DNA sequence: TGCGCCAGCAGTGTTTTGGGCGGGCGGGGACAAGAGACCCAGTACTTC.

The rearrangement links TRBV7-3 to TRBJ2-1, with TRBD2 matching over 8 bases. Per germline, CDR1 SGHTA and CDR2 FQGTGA. CDR3 length: 15 residues. The junction had 7 bases not matched to a gene; V was cut back by 5 bases and J by 4 bases. CDR3 sequence (DNA): TGTGCCAGCAGCAAGACGGGACTAGATTACAATGAGCAGTTCTTC. Protein product: CASSKTGLDYNEQFF. Combining the CDR3 with reference TRBV7-3 and TRBJ2-1 gives the whole variable domain GAGVSQTPSNKVTEKGKYVELRCDPISGHTALYWYRQSLGQGPEFLIYFQGTGAADDSGLPNDRFFAVRPEGSVSTLKIQRTERGDSAVYLCASSKTGLDYNEQFFGPGTRLTVL.

As for this clone: The junction does not match germline at one end; this may be a read error. V is TRBV4-1 and J is TRBJ2-7; TRBD2 aligns across 10 bases. The CDR3 runs 15 residues. Germline CDR1 and CDR2: MGHRA and YSYEKL. CDR3 in amino acids: CASSQGPSGSVEQYF. CDR3 nucleotide sequence: TGTGCCAGCAGCCAAGGGCCTAGCGGGAGTGTCGAGCAGTACTTC.

The chain combines TRBV6-5 with TRBJ2-2; D might be TRBD1 (5 bases). This CDR3 has 15 residues. The V end lost 6 bases, the J end lost 6 bases, and 17 bases lay between the germline ends. Germline V CDR1 and CDR2: MNHEY, SVGAGI. The CDR3 spells CASRNSPLGPGELFF. In nucleotides, the CDR3 is TGTGCCAGCAGAAACAGCCCTTTGGGGCCCGGGGAGCTGTTTTTT.

The chain uses TRBV7-9 and TRBJ1-2; 11 positions agree with TRBD1. This CDR3 contains 15 residues. Unmatched junction bases numbered 5, after V lost 4 bases and J lost 4 bases. Germline CDR1 reads SEHNR; CDR2 reads FQNEAQ (reference sequence). The CDR3 DNA is TGTGCCAGCAGCTACTGGACAGGGGGCGCCTATGGCTACACCTTC. Translated, it gives CASSYWTGGAYGYTF.

V is TRBV2 and J is TRBJ2-2, with TRBD2 matching 7 bases. Per germline, CDR1 SNHLY and CDR2 FYNNEI. This CDR3 contains 16 residues. V dropped 6 bases and J dropped 6; count of bases not matched to a gene: 13. The CDR3 region has the DNA TGTGCCAGCAGCTCCCTAGGGGAGGGTCTCGCCGGGGAGCTGTTTTTT. Encoded protein: CASSSLGEGLAGELFF.

The chain employs TRBV5-1 and TRBJ2-6; a weak D match, TRBD2 (6 bases). CDR1 and CDR2 from the germline V gene are SGHRS and YFSETQ. Between the trimmed V and J ends, which lost 2 bases and 3 bases, there was a span of 9 bases. This CDR3 has 15 amino acids. The CDR3 region has the DNA TGCGCCAGCAGCTTATTGGGGGGTGGGGCCAACGTCCTGACTTTC. This translates into CASSLLGGGANVLTF.

This chain links TRBV27 with TRBJ2-7; 7 bases align to TRBD2. The CDR3 runs 14 residues. CDR1 and CDR2 from the germline V gene are MNHEY and SMNVEV (reference sequence). V shed 5 bases, J shed 3 bases, and the junction held 7 bases outside the gene matches. This CDR3 is CASSPTLADYEQYF. DNA of the CDR3: TGTGCCAGCAGTCCGACCCTAGCGGACTACGAGCAGTACTTC.

This chain connects TRBV28 to TRBJ2-2, with TRBD1 matching 8 bases. The CDR3 has 16 residues. J was trimmed by 1 base and V by 2 bases; bases with no gene match: 3. Germline assignment: CDR1 MDHEN and CDR2 SYDVKM. The CDR3 region has the DNA TGTGCCAGCAGTTTAAGTGGACAGGGGAACACCGGGGAGCTGTTTTTT. As protein: CASSLSGQGNTGELFF.

The chain uses TRBV6-1 and TRBJ1-2; no firm D call. Between the trimmed V and J ends, which lost 0 bases and 3 bases, there was a span of 11 bases. The CDR3 extends over 15 amino acids. Germline V gene data show CDR1 as MNHNS and CDR2 as SASEGT. The CDR3 here is CASSEAWTSDYGYTF. The CDR3 nucleotides are TGTGCCAGCAGTGAAGCTTGGACTTCCGACTATGGCTACACCTTC.

This clone was observed once. This sequence joins TRBV6-1 and TRBJ2-1; 8 nucleotides agree with TRBD2. The V gene's germline CDR1 is MNHNS and CDR2 SASEGT. Unmatched junction bases numbered 6, after V lost 4 bases and J lost 4 bases. The CDR3 totals 15 residues. The CDR3 reads CASSVFSGTYNEQFF. The CDR3 DNA reads as TGTGCCAGCAGTGTATTTAGCGGGACTTACAATGAGCAGTTCTTC.

The chain couples TRBV6-1 to TRBJ1-3; the D gene is possibly TRBD1 (5 bases). The CDR3 is 14 residues long. V lost 11 bases to trimming and J lost 1 base, with 15 bases between them. Germline assignment: CDR1 MNHNS and CDR2 SASEGT. The CDR3 is CASHLGGSGNTIYF. CDR3 DNA: TGTGCCTCACACCTCGGGGGATCTGGAAACACCATATATTTT.

The rearrangement joins TRBV6-4 to TRBJ2-1, with 7 bases that match TRBD2. The CDR3 sequence is 16 residues long. V lost 7 bases, J lost 1 base, and 10 bases stayed unmatched. The germline V gene has CDR1 MRHNA and CDR2 SNTAGT. CDR3 in DNA: TGTGCCAGCAAATTGCGGGGAGGGATTTCCTACAATGAGCAGTTCTTC. Translated: CASKLRGGISYNEQFF.

The chain carries TRBV9 and TRBJ1-3; 7 positions match TRBD1. Trimming cost V 4 bases and J 4 bases; bases outside gene matches: 8. CDR1 is SGDLS and CDR2 is YYNGEE in the germline V gene. This CDR3 spans 15 amino acids. The CDR3 region has the DNA TGTGCCAGCAGCCAACAGGGGCTGGGAGGAAACACCATATATTTT. Residues: CASSQQGLGGNTIYF.